The 23 T cell receptor beta chains in this list originate from one sample, sequenced in a study of cytotoxic CD8 clonotypes in ibrutinib-treated CLL. Clones were read by immunoSEQ multiplex PCR, and TCRdb kept only the in-frame ones, dropping some. The sample includes fewer than 400,000 clones, over 60% of them seen just once. The sample was PBMCs, taken after 36 months of ibrutinib treatment. All receptors derive from a human donor with chronic lymphocytic leukemia.

The V and J genes are TRBV7-2 and TRBJ2-7, with D perhaps TRBD2 (7 bases). V gave up 1 base and J gave up 3 bases, with 13 bases separating them. The CDR3 loop spans 15 amino acids. Germline V gives CDR1 SGHTA, CDR2 FQGNSA. The CDR3 loop reads CASSLGMGGGYEQYF. In DNA, the CDR3 is TGTGCCAGCAGCTTAGGGATGGGAGGGGGCTACGAGCAGTACTTC.

The gene calls are TRBV7-9 and TRBJ1-1; D unresolved. Germline V gives CDR1 SEHNR, CDR2 FQNEAQ (reference sequence). Deletions cut 3 bases from V and 4 bases from J, with 12 bases between. There are 14 residues in the CDR3. The CDR3 here is CASSLVRIGTEAFF. The CDR3 DNA reads as TGTGCCAGCAGCTTGGTCCGTATCGGCACTGAAGCTTTCTTT.

In its sample, this clone was seen a few times. The rearrangement links TRBV7-8 to TRBJ2-2; D remains ambiguous. Trimming pared 2 bases from V and 4 bases from J, leaving 8 bases between. This CDR3 spans 14 amino acids. Germline loops: CDR1 SGHVS, CDR2 FQNEAQ. DNA for the CDR3: TGTGCCAGCAGCTTACTTGGTCCCACCGGGGAGCTGTTTTTT. Translation: CASSLLGPTGELFF.

This clone was seen a handful of times. The V gene is TRBV29-1, the J gene TRBJ2-5; D is possibly TRBD1 (6 bases). The CDR3 spans 15 residues. Trimming removed 2 bases at V and 2 bases at J, with 15 bases between. The V gene's germline CDR1 is SQVTM and CDR2 ANQGSEA. The CDR3 spells CSVELMDRTQETQYF. The CDR3 DNA follows: TGCAGCGTTGAACTCATGGACAGAACTCAAGAGACCCAGTACTTC. Combining the CDR3 with reference TRBV29-1 and TRBJ2-5 gives the whole variable domain SAVISQKPSRDICQRGTSLTIQCQVDSQVTMMFWYRQQPGQSLTLIATANQGSEATYESGFVIDKFPISRPNLTFSTLTVSNMSPEDSSIYLCSVELMDRTQETQYFGPGTRLLVL.

By share, this clone counts as medium-sized. The chain joins TRBV14 to TRBJ2-3; no definite D call. Germline loops: CDR1 SGHDN, CDR2 FVKESK. Trimming pared 4 bases from V and 4 bases from J, leaving 6 bases between. This CDR3 has 12 amino acids. CDR3 sequence reads: CASSLIPDTQYF. CDR3 nucleotide sequence: TGTGCCAGCAGCCTGATCCCAGATACGCAGTATTTT.

V and J are TRBV18 and TRBJ2-1; no reliable D call. Germline V gene lookup returns CDR1 KGHSH and CDR2 LQKENI. The CDR3 contains 16 residues. V was shortened by 3 bases and J by 4 bases, with 16 bases between the two germline ends. The CDR3: CASSPRDFSIYNEQFF. The CDR3 DNA reads as TGTGCCAGCTCACCTAGGGATTTCTCTATTTACAATGAGCAGTTCTTC.

This chain uses TRBV10-3 with TRBJ2-1, with 7 nucleotides matching TRBD1. Germline V gene lookup returns CDR1 ENHRY and CDR2 SYGVKD. J was trimmed by 6 bases and V by 4 bases; bases with no gene match: 6. CDR3 length: 14 amino acids. For the CDR3, the DNA is TGTGCCATCAGTGGGCAGGGGGAAGGCAATGAGCAGTTCTTC. Translated, it gives CAISGQGEGNEQFF.

This chain uses TRBV6-5 with TRBJ1-2, with 7 bases fitting TRBD1. V lost 4 bases to trimming and J lost 0 bases; unmatched junction nucleotides: 8. CDR3 size: 16 residues. The germline V gene has CDR1 MNHEY and CDR2 SVGAGI. The CDR3 loop is CASSSPGQAPNYGYTF. CDR3 DNA sequence: TGTGCCAGCAGTTCCCCCGGACAGGCCCCTAACTATGGCTACACCTTC.

The chain combines TRBV28 with TRBJ2-7; no clear D gene. V dropped 7 bases and J dropped 0 bases, with 22 bases sitting between them. From germline, CDR1 is MDHEN and CDR2 SYDVKM. CDR3 size: 17 residues. The CDR3 region has the DNA TGTGCCAGCAACCCCGCACGGGCAGCGCCTGTCTCCTACGAGCAGTACTTC. It specifies CASNPARAAPVSYEQYF.

This clone appeared a few times. This sequence joins TRBV4-2 and TRBJ1-3, with 7 bases identical to TRBD1. The CDR3 is made up of 14 amino acids. V dropped 4 bases and J dropped 1; count of bases not matched to a gene: 1. Looked up from germline, CDR1 is LGHNA and CDR2 is YNFKEQ. As DNA, the CDR3 is TGTGCCAGCAGCCGGGACAGATCTGGAAACACCATATATTTT. This gives the protein CASSRDRSGNTIYF.

V usage is TRBV4-1 and J usage is TRBJ2-5; 8 nucleotides line up with TRBD2. Looked up from germline, CDR1 is MGHRA and CDR2 is YSYEKL. Losses at the gene ends were 0 bases for V and 1 base for J; bases not matched to a gene: 10. The CDR3 is made up of 18 amino acids. The chain's CDR3 is CASSQDPLAGRAQETQYF. CDR3 in DNA: TGCGCCAGCAGCCAAGATCCTTTAGCCGGGAGGGCCCAAGAGACCCAGTACTTC.

This chain links TRBV6-1 with TRBJ2-5, with D possibly TRBD1 on 5 matching bases. The V gene's germline CDR1 is MNHNS and CDR2 SASEGT. Deletions cut 2 bases from V and 7 bases from J, with 14 bases between. This CDR3 has 14 amino acids. CDR3 nucleotides: TGTGCCAGCAGTGAATTAAAGGGGCAGGGGACCCAGTACTTC. This gives the protein CASSELKGQGTQYF.

V usage is TRBV11-2 and J usage is TRBJ2-7; 8 nucleotides agree with TRBD1. V dropped 5 bases and J dropped 7; count of bases not matched to a gene: 10. The germline CDR1 and CDR2 sequences are SGHAT and FQNNGV. The CDR3 runs 14 residues. CDR3 residues: CASSPAGTGGEQYF. The CDR3 DNA sequence: TGTGCCAGCAGCCCGGCCGGGACAGGCGGAGAGCAGTACTTC.

The genes are TRBV29-1 and TRBJ1-2; 10 nucleotides align to TRBD1. Germline lookup yields CDR1 SQVTM and CDR2 ANQGSEA. CDR3 length: 18 residues. Unmatched junction bases numbered 20, after V lost 7 bases and J lost 3 bases. CDR3 coding DNA: TGCAGCGCTTACCGCCCCGCGAGGACAGGGGGAGAGGACTATGGCTACACCTTC. It is translated as CSAYRPARTGGEDYGYTF.

The chain carries TRBV7-3 and TRBJ2-7; 9 bases are shared with TRBD2. The J segment lost 0 bases and the V segment lost 10 bases, leaving 10 bases of the junction unmatched. Germline V gene data show CDR1 as SGHTA and CDR2 as FQGTGA. This CDR3 is built from 15 residues. In DNA, the CDR3 is TGTGCCAATTTAGCGGGAGCCAACAGCTCCTACGAGCAGTACTTC. Its translation is CANLAGANSSYEQYF.

A single count supports this clone. V and J are TRBV6-1 and TRBJ1-6, with a possible D match to TRBD1 (6 bases). V was shortened by 8 bases and J by 3 bases, with 14 bases between the two germline ends. The CDR3 spans 15 residues. Germline CDR1 is MNHNS and CDR2 is SASEGT. DNA of the CDR3: TGTGCCAGCCGGTGGACAGTTGACTATAATTCACCCCTCCACTTT. Translating it yields CASRWTVDYNSPLHF.

V and J are TRBV2 and TRBJ1-1; D unresolved. Looked up from germline, CDR1 is SNHLY and CDR2 is FYNNEI. This CDR3 has 15 amino acids. Trimming took off 7 bases at V and 2 bases at J, with 17 bases between the two ends. The chain's CDR3 is CASKGKRTANTEAFF. The CDR3 coding sequence is TGTGCCAGCAAAGGGAAGAGGACGGCCAACACTGAAGCTTTCTTT.

In its sample, this clone was seen a few times. The V call is TRBV28, the J call TRBJ2-7; 9 positions match TRBD2. J gave up 4 bases and V 8 bases, and 3 bases lay outside the gene matches. Germline V gene data show CDR1 as MDHEN and CDR2 as SYDVKM. This CDR3 spans 12 amino acids. The CDR3 coding sequence is TGTGCCAGCGGTAGCGGGAGTTACGAGCAGTACTTC. This gives the protein CASGSGSYEQYF. The complete variable domain, with remaining parts taken from reference TRBV28 and TRBJ2-7, reads DVKVTQSSRYLVKRTGEKVFLECVQDMDHENMFWYRQDPGLGLRLIYFSYDVKMKEKGDIPEGYSVSREKKERFSLILESASTNQTSMYLCASGSGSYEQYFGPGTRLTVT.

This clone was detected a few times. CDR3 loop: CASSHTESYEQYF. CDR3 sequence (DNA): TGTGCCAGCAGCCATACAGAGTCCTACGAGCAGTACTTC. The chain links TRBV7-6 to TRBJ2-7; D not resolved. Germline V gene lookup returns CDR1 SGHVS and CDR2 FNYEAQ. CDR3 length equals 13 residues. V was cut by 5 bases and J by 1 base, with 9 bases left in between.

The rearrangement uses TRBV11-3 and TRBJ2-1; TRBD2 aligns across 13 bases. The V gene's germline CDR1 is SGHNT and CDR2 YENEEA. The CDR3 totals 14 residues. The trim removed 4 bases at V and 9 bases at J, leaving 3 bases unmatched. The CDR3 nucleotides are TGTGCCAGCAGCTCGGGGACTAGCGGGACTGAGCAGTTCTTC. This sequence encodes CASSSGTSGTEQFF. Full variable domain (outside the CDR3, taken from reference TRBV11-3 and TRBJ2-1): EAGVVQSPRYKIIEKKQPVAFWCNPISGHNTLYWYLQNLGQGPELLIRYENEEAVDDSQLPKDRFSAERLKGVDSTLKIQPAELGDSAVYLCASSSGTSGTEQFFGPGTRLTVL.

The CDR3 loop reads CASSLLREGYEQYF. The CDR3 DNA reads as TGCGCCAGCAGCCTTCTTCGGGAGGGCTACGAGCAGTACTTC. The chain has TRBV5-1 and TRBJ2-7; the match to TRBD2 covers 8 bases. Germline V CDR1 and CDR2: SGHRS, YFSETQ. The CDR3 consists of 14 residues. Losses at the gene ends were 4 bases for V and 3 bases for J; bases not matched to a gene: 6.

This clone was counted a few times. The DNA for the CDR3 is TGTGCCAGCAGCTTAGATGGCGGGAGATCCTACAATGAGCAGTTCTTC. Translated: CASSLDGGRSYNEQFF. This sequence joins TRBV7-3 and TRBJ2-1, with 7 bases that match TRBD2. J gave up 1 base and V 2 bases, and 5 bases lay outside the gene matches. The CDR3 loop spans 16 amino acids. Germline CDR1 reads SGHTA; CDR2 reads FQGTGA.

The chain uses TRBV5-1 and TRBJ1-3, with 9 bases fitting TRBD1. The length of the CDR3 is 18 residues. Germline CDR1 reads SGHRS; CDR2 reads YFSETQ. The V and J ends lost 1 base and 2 bases, in that order; junction bases with no gene match: 10. CDR3 loop: CASSLTRLQGAPGNTIYF. Here the CDR3 DNA reads TGCGCCAGCAGCTTGACGAGGCTACAGGGGGCGCCTGGAAACACCATATATTTT. The full variable domain, with the rest looked up from reference TRBV5-1 and TRBJ1-3, is KAGVTQTPRYLIKTRGQQVTLSCSPISGHRSVSWYQQTPGQGLQFLFEYFSETQRNKGNFPGRFSGRQFSNSRSEMNVSTLELGDSALYLCASSLTRLQGAPGNTIYFGEGSWLTVV.